The 26 T cell receptor beta chains presented below share a single source sample, sequenced in a study of blood T cell repertoires in COVID-19. Libraries were prepared by immunoSEQ multiplex PCR; TCRdb keeps only in-frame clonotypes and omits some of them. The sample contains over 90,000 clones, about 90% of which appear only once. Sequenced sample: peripheral blood. These receptors originate from a man in his fifties in a cohort sampled during active COVID-19.

The rearrangement uses TRBV11-2 and TRBJ1-5; no firm D call. The ends were cut back, 1 base at V and 3 bases at J, with 7 bases in the middle. This CDR3 region has 14 residues. The germline V gene encodes CDR1 SGHAT and CDR2 FQNNGV. CDR3 sequence: CASSLGRDNQPQHF. The CDR3 bases are TGTGCCAGCAGCTTAGGTCGGGACAATCAGCCCCAGCATTTT. The variable domain in full, with the rest retrieved from reference TRBV11-2 and TRBJ1-5, is EAGVAQSPRYKIIEKRQSVAFWCNPISGHATLYWYQQILGQGPKLLIQFQNNGVVDDSQLPKDRFSAERLKGVDSTLKIQPAKLEDSAVYLCASSLGRDNQPQHFGDGTRLSIL.

As regards this clone: Relative to the germline gene, one junction end is altered; a read error may explain this. The rearrangement joins TRBV6-1 to TRBJ1-5, with 9 nucleotides matching TRBD1. CDR1 and CDR2 (germline): MNHNS, SASEGT. This CDR3 region has 15 residues. The CDR3 sequence: CASREGTGIGQPQHF. CDR3 DNA: TGTGCCAGCAGAGAAGGGACAGGGATCGGTCAGCCCCAGCATTTT.

The CDR3 here is CASSVAGNGYTF. DNA of the CDR3: TGTGCCAGCAGCGTAGCAGGGAATGGCTACACCTTC. The rearrangement uses TRBV9 and TRBJ1-2, with a possible D match to TRBD1 (5 bases). This CDR3 contains 12 residues. V was trimmed by 0 bases and J by 6 bases, leaving 6 bases between them. The germline V gene encodes CDR1 SGDLS and CDR2 YYNGEE.

The V call is TRBV18, the J call TRBJ1-5, with D possibly TRBD1 on 6 matching bases. V lost 5 bases to trimming and J lost 6 bases, with 8 bases between them. The CDR3 has 12 amino acids. Germline V gene sequence: CDR1 KGHSH, CDR2 LQKENI. The CDR3 region has the DNA TGTGCCAGCTCAGAAGGGGGTCAGCCCCAGCATTTT. The encoded protein is CASSEGGQPQHF. Filled out from reference TRBV18 and TRBJ1-5, the complete variable domain reads NAGVMQNPRHLVRRRGQEARLRCSPMKGHSHVYWYRQLPEEGLKFMVYLQKENIIDESGMPKERFSAEFPKEGPSILRIQQVVRGDSAAYFCASSEGGQPQHFGDGTRLSIL.

The chain combines TRBV2 with TRBJ1-2; TRBD1 might be the D (5 bases). The V and J ends lost 6 bases and 4 bases respectively, with 12 bases between them. This CDR3 region has 13 residues. In germline, CDR1 is SNHLY, CDR2 FYNNEI. The DNA for the CDR3 is TGTGCCAGCAGAGAGACAGAACTCTATGGCTACACCTTC. Protein product: CASRETELYGYTF.

In DNA form, the CDR3 reads TGTGCCAGCAGCTTATCGTCCAGCCTTCCAGGCAATGAGCAGTTCTTC. This sequence encodes CASSLSSSLPGNEQFF. This chain joins TRBV7-3 and TRBJ2-1; unclear D gene. With 2 bases removed from V and 6 bases from J, the gap between germline ends came to 17 bases. This CDR3 comprises 16 residues. Germline V gene lookup returns CDR1 SGHTA and CDR2 FQGTGA.

V usage is TRBV12-3 or TRBV12-4 and J usage is TRBJ2-1; D gene ambiguous. V lost 5 bases and J 10 bases, leaving 12 bases between the germline ends. This CDR3 contains 12 residues. CDR3 sequence (DNA): TGTGCCAGCAGTCCTACGAGGCAGGAGCAGTTCTTC. This encodes CASSPTRQEQFF.

This clone was counted between two and nine times. The CDR3 reads CASTFLGQINTEAFF. CDR3 DNA: TGTGCCAGCACCTTTCTGGGACAGATAAACACTGAAGCTTTCTTT. This sequence joins TRBV11-3 and TRBJ1-1; TRBD1 agrees at 7 bases. The trim removed 7 bases at V and 2 bases at J, leaving 10 bases unmatched. CDR1 is SGHNT, CDR2 YENEEA, per germline. This CDR3 spans 15 amino acids.

This chain links TRBV3-1 (or the pseudogene TRBV3-2) with TRBJ2-3, with 7 nucleotides matching TRBD2. CDR1 LGHDT and CDR2 YNNKEL come from the germline V gene (reference sequence). The CDR3 totals 14 residues. Trimming took 3 bases from V and 1 from J; bases not matched to a gene: 1. The CDR3: CASSQAGGTDTQYF. The CDR3 DNA is TGTGCCAGCAGCCAGGCGGGGGGCACAGATACGCAGTATTTT.

The V call is TRBV19, the J call TRBJ1-6; TRBD1 agrees at 7 bases. The CDR3 length is 14 residues. Germline CDR1 is LNHDA and CDR2 is SQIVND (reference sequence). V was pared by 7 bases and J by 7 bases, with 7 bases of the junction left unmatched. The CDR3 protein is CASTPGQRNSPLHF. The CDR3, as DNA: TGTGCCAGTACCCCGGGACAGAGAAATTCACCCCTCCACTTT.

The genes are TRBV6-2 or TRBV6-3 and TRBJ1-5; 8 nucleotides agree with TRBD1. Germline V lookup: CDR1 MNHEY, CDR2 SVGEGT. V lost 4 bases, J lost 6 bases, and 2 bases stayed unmatched. This CDR3 is 13 amino acids long. CDR3 sequence (DNA): TGTGCCAGCAGTTGGGGACAGGTTCAGCCCCAGCATTTT. This gives the protein CASSWGQVQPQHF.

The chain combines TRBV25-1 with TRBJ2-5, with D perhaps matching TRBD2 (6 bases). This CDR3 has 15 amino acids. Germline V gene lookup returns CDR1 MGHDK and CDR2 SYGVNS. Trimming removed 2 bases from V and 3 bases from J, with 13 bases in between. DNA of the CDR3: TGTGCCAGCAGTGAACTTGGGGGGAAAGAAGAGACCCAGTACTTC. Its translation: CASSELGGKEETQYF.

This chain uses TRBV6-5 with TRBJ1-5; the match to TRBD1 covers 8 bases. The CDR3 totals 14 residues. Germline trimming cut 4 bases from V and 2 bases from J; bases unmatched to any gene: 1. Germline-derived CDR1 and CDR2 are MNHEY and SVGAGI. Here the CDR3 reads CASSSGGGNQPQHF. DNA of the CDR3: TGTGCCAGCAGTTCAGGGGGCGGCAATCAGCCCCAGCATTTT.

This chain links TRBV9 with TRBJ2-1; 7 positions match TRBD2. The CDR3 contains 14 residues. Germline V CDR1 and CDR2: SGDLS, YYNGEE. Trimming removed 0 bases from V and 6 bases from J; junction bases left unmatched: 3. The CDR3 is CASSVELASNEQFF. The CDR3 DNA is TGTGCCAGCAGCGTAGAACTAGCGAGCAATGAGCAGTTCTTC.

This chain links TRBV2 with TRBJ1-1, with D possibly TRBD1 on 6 matching bases. Germline lookup yields CDR1 SNHLY and CDR2 FYNNEI. V lost 7 bases to trimming and J lost 3 bases, with 15 bases between them. The CDR3 consists of 14 residues. The DNA for the CDR3 is TGTGCCAGCACACAGGGCTCGGGATACACTGAAGCTTTCTTT. Translating it yields CASTQGSGYTEAFF.

This chain joins TRBV11-3 and TRBJ2-5; possibly TRBD2 for D (6 bases). V lost 5 bases and J 2 bases, leaving 12 bases between the germline ends. The CDR3 consists of 14 residues. Germline CDR1 SGHNT, CDR2 YENEEA. As DNA, the CDR3 is TGTGCCAGCAGCAAAGGGACTCTTCAAGAGACCCAGTACTTC. Translated, it gives CASSKGTLQETQYF.

This chain joins TRBV7-3 and TRBJ2-5; D ambiguous. V gave up 3 bases and J gave up 2 bases, with 13 bases separating them. This CDR3 is built from 15 residues. Germline CDR1 and CDR2: SGHTA and FQGTGA. This CDR3 reads CASSFSGRLQETQYF. The CDR3, as DNA: TGTGCCAGCAGCTTTAGTGGCCGACTGCAAGAGACCCAGTACTTC.

This rearrangement joins TRBV9 to TRBJ2-7; perhaps TRBD1 as D (6 bases). This CDR3 has 17 amino acids. Deletions cut 2 bases from V and 7 bases from J, with 25 bases between. Germline V gene lookup returns CDR1 SGDLS and CDR2 YYNGEE. In DNA form, the CDR3 reads TGTGCCAGCAGCGTTACCGATACAGGGAACGTACCTGGAGAGCAGTACTTC. As protein: CASSVTDTGNVPGEQYF.

The CDR3 loop is CASRPTSSTEGEQFF. DNA of the CDR3: TGTGCCAGCAGACCGACTAGCTCTACTGAGGGTGAGCAGTTCTTC. The J gene is TRBJ2-1, the V gene TRBV7-3; 7 nucleotides align to TRBD2. CDR3 size: 15 residues. V was clipped by 6 bases and J by 9 bases; unmatched bases: 14. CDR1 and CDR2 (germline): SGHTA, FQGTGA.

The chain combines TRBV7-8 with TRBJ2-1; D may be TRBD2 (7 bases). The CDR3 has 17 residues. V dropped 5 bases and J dropped 4 bases, with 21 bases sitting between them. The germline V gene encodes CDR1 SGHVS and CDR2 FQNEAQ. The CDR3 spells CASSPRGGPKPYNEQFF. The CDR3, as DNA: TGTGCCAGCAGCCCAAGGGGGGGCCCTAAACCATACAATGAGCAGTTCTTC.

V usage is TRBV5-4 and J usage is TRBJ2-7, with 8 positions matching TRBD1. J lost 1 base, V lost 2 bases, and 5 bases had no gene match. The CDR3 is 15 amino acids. Looked up from germline, CDR1 is SGHNT and CDR2 is YYREEE (reference sequence). Written as DNA, the CDR3 is TGTGCCAGCAGCTTAGACAGGGGTAATTCCTACGAGCAGTACGTC. This translates into CASSLDRGNSYEQYV.

The chain's CDR3 is CASSWAGDVSPLHF. The CDR3 bases are TGTGCCAGCAGTTGGGCAGGGGATGTTTCACCCCTCCACTTT. V and J are TRBV6-6 and TRBJ1-6, with TRBD1 as a possible D gene (6 bases). CDR1 and CDR2 (germline): MNHNY, SVGAGI (reference sequence). This CDR3 contains 14 residues. Trimming pared 4 bases from V and 9 bases from J, leaving 13 bases between.

The chain employs TRBV6-6 and TRBJ2-1, with TRBD1 identical over 7 bases. CDR3 length equals 15 residues. CDR1 is MNHNY, CDR2 SVGAGI, per germline (reference sequence). J lost 5 bases, V lost 7 bases, and 11 bases had no gene match. This CDR3 reads CASKNRQGSHNEQFF. The CDR3 coding sequence is TGTGCCAGCAAGAATAGACAGGGCTCTCACAATGAGCAGTTCTTC.

The rearrangement links TRBV7-9 to TRBJ1-5; D call uncertain. Trimming stripped 1 base from V and 3 bases from J, with 7 bases between. Germline values: CDR1 SEHNR, CDR2 FQNEAQ (reference sequence). The CDR3 totals 14 residues. The CDR3 DNA sequence: TGTGCCAGCAGCTTAGGTCCAGTCAATCAGCCCCAGCATTTT. It translates to CASSLGPVNQPQHF.

CDR3 residues: CASSPHDEQFF. The CDR3, as DNA: TGTGCCAGCAGCCCCCATGATGAGCAGTTCTTC. This chain links TRBV7-9 with TRBJ2-1; D not certain. The CDR3 is 11 amino acids. Trimming took off 5 bases at V and 8 bases at J, with 7 bases between the two ends. The germline gives CDR1 SEHNR, CDR2 FQNEAQ (reference sequence).

The rearrangement links TRBV28 to TRBJ2-3; perhaps TRBD2 as D (5 bases). Germline CDR1 and CDR2: MDHEN and SYDVKM. CDR3 size: 13 residues. Trimming stripped 4 bases from V and 5 bases from J, with 10 bases between. The CDR3 region is CASSSNSEDTQYF. CDR3 DNA sequence: TGTGCCAGCAGTTCGAATAGCGAAGATACGCAGTATTTT.